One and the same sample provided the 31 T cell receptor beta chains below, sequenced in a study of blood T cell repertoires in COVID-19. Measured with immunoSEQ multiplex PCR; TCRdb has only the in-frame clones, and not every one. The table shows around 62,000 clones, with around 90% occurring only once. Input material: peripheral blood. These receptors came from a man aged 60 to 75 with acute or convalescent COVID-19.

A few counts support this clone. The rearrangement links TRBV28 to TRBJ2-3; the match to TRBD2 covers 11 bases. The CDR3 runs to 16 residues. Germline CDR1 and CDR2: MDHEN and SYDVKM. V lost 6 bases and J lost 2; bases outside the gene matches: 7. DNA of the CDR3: TGTGCCAGCAGCTCAAGACTAGCGGGATTCACAGATACGCAGTATTTT. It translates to CASSSRLAGFTDTQYF.

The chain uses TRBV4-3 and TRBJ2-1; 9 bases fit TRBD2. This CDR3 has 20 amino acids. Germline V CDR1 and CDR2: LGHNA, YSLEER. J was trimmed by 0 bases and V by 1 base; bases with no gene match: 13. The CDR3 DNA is TGCGCCAGCAGCCAAGTTTCGGGGGGTCGACTAGCGGACTCCTACAATGAGCAGTTCTTC. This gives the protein CASSQVSGGRLADSYNEQFF.

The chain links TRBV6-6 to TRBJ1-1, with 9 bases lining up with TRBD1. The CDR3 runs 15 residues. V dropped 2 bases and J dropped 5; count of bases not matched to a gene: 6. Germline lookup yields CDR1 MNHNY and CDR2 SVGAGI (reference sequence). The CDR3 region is CASSYQGTGQTEAFF. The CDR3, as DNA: TGTGCCAGCAGTTACCAAGGGACAGGGCAAACTGAAGCTTTCTTT.

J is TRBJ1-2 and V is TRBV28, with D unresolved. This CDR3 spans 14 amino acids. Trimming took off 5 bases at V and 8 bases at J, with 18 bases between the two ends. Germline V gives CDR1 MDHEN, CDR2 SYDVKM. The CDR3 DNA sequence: TGTGCCAGCAGTCCCCCTCCCCCGGGGAGCGGCTACACCTTC. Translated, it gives CASSPPPPGSGYTF.

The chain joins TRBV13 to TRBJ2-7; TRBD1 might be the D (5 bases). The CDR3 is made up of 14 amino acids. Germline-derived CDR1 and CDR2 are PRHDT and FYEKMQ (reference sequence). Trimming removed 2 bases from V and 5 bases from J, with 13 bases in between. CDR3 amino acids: CASSLRAGFNEQYF. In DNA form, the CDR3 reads TGTGCCAGCAGCTTACGTGCAGGGTTCAACGAGCAGTACTTC.

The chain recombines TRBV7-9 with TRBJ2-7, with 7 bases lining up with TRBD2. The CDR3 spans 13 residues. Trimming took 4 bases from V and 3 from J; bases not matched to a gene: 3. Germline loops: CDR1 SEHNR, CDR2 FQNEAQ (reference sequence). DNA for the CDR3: TGTGCCAGCAGCTCCCTAGCGGACTACGAGCAGTACTTC. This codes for CASSSLADYEQYF.

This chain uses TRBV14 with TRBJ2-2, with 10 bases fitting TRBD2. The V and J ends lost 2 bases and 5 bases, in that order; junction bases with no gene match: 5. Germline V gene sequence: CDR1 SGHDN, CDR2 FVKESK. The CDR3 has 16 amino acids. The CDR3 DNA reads TGTGCCAGCAGCCAACGGACTAGCGGAGGAACCGGGGAGCTGTTTTTT. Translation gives CASSQRTSGGTGELFF. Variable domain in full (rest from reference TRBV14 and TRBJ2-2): EAGVTQFPSHSVIEKGQTVTLRCDPISGHDNLYWYRRVMGKEIKFLLHFVKESKQDESGMPNNRFLAERTGGTYSTLKVQPAELEDSGVYFCASSQRTSGGTGELFFGEGSRLTVL.

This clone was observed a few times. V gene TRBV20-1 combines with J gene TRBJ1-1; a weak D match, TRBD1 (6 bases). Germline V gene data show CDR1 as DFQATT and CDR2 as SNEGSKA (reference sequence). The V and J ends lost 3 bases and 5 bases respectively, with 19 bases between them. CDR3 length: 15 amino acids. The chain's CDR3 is CSASLPARGLTEAFF. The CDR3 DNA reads TGCAGTGCTAGTCTTCCCGCTAGGGGGTTAACTGAAGCTTTCTTT.

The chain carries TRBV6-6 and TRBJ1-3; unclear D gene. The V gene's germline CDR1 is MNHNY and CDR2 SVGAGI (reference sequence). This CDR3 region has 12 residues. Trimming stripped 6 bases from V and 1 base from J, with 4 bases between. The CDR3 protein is CASRRSGNTIYF. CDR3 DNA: TGTGCCAGCAGGCGGTCTGGAAACACCATATATTTT.

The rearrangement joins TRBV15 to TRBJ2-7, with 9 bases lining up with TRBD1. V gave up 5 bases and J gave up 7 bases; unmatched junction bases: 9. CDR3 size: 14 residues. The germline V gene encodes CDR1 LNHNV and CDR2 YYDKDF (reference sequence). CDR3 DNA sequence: TGTGCCACCAGCCACCGTGGACAGGGGCCAGAGCAGTACTTC. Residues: CATSHRGQGPEQYF.

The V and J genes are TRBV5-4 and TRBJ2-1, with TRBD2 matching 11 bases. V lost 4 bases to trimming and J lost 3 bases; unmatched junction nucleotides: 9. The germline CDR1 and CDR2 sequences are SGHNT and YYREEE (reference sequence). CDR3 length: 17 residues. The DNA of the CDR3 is TGTGCCAGCAGCCCCCGGAGTAGCGGGAGGGTCTACAATGAGCAGTTCTTC. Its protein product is CASSPRSSGRVYNEQFF. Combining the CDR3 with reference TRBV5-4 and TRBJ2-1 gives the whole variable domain ETGVTQSPTHLIKTRGQQVTLRCSSQSGHNTVSWYQQALGQGPQFIFQYYREEENGRGNFPPRFSGLQFPNYSSELNVNALELDDSALYLCASSPRSSGRVYNEQFFGPGTRLTVL.

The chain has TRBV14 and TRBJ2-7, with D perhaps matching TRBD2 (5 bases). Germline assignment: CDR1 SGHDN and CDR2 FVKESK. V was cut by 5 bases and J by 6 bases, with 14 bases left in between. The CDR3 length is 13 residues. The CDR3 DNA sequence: TGTGCCAGCAGCTTACGGGATTTCGGCGAGCAGTACTTC. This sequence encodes CASSLRDFGEQYF.

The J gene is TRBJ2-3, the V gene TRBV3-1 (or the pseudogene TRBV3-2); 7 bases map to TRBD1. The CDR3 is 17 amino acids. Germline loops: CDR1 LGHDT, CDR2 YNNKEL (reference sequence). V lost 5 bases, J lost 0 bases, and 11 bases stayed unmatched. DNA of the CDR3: TGTGCCAGCAGCTTCGAAGGGACCAGGGGGAGCACAGATACGCAGTATTTT. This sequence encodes CASSFEGTRGSTDTQYF.

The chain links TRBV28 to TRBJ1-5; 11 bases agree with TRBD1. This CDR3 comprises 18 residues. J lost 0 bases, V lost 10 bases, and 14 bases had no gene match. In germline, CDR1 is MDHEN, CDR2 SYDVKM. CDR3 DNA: TGTGCCACCTTCCTTCCGGGACAGGGGGTCGGTAGCAATCAGCCCCAGCATTTT. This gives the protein CATFLPGQGVGSNQPQHF. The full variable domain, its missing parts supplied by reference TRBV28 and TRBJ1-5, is DVKVTQSSRYLVKRTGEKVFLECVQDMDHENMFWYRQDPGLGLRLIYFSYDVKMKEKGDIPEGYSVSREKKERFSLILESASTNQTSMYLCATFLPGQGVGSNQPQHFGDGTRLSIL.

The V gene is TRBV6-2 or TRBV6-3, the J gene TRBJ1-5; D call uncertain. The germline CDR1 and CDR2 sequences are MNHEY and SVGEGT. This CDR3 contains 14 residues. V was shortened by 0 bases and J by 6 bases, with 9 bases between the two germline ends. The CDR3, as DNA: TGTGCCAGCAGTTACTCGAACCGAGGTCAGCCCCAGCATTTT. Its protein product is CASSYSNRGQPQHF.

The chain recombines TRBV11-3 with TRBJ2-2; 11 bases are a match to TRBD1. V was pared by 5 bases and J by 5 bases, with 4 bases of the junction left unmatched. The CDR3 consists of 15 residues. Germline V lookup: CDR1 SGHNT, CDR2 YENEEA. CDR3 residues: CASSPGTGGTGELFF. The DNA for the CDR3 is TGTGCCAGCAGCCCAGGGACAGGGGGAACCGGGGAGCTGTTTTTT.

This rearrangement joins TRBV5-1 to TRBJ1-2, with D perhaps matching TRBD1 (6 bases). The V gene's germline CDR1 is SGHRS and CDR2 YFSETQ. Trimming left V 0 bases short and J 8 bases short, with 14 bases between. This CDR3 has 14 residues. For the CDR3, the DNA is TGCGCCAGCAGCTTGGGGCAGGGGCCGGGCGGCTACACCTTC. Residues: CASSLGQGPGGYTF.

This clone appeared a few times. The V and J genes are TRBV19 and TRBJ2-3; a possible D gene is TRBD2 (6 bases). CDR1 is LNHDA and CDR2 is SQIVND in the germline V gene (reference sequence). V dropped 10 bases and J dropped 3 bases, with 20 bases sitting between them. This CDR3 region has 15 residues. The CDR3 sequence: CATSGVGRGTDTQYF. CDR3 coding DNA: TGTGCCACCTCGGGGGTCGGGAGAGGTACAGATACGCAGTATTTT.

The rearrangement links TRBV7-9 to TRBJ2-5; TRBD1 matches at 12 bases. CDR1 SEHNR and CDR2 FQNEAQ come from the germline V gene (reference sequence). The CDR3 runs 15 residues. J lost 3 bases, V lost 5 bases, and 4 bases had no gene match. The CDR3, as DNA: TGTGCCAGCAGCGCGGGACAGGGGGCGGAAGAGACCCAGTACTTC. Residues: CASSAGQGAEETQYF.

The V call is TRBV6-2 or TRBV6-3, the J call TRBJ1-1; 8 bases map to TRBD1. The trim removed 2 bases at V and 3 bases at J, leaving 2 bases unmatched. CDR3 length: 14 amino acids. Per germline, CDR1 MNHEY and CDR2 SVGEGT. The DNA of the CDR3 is TGTGCCAGCAGTTACCCAGGGGGCTACACTGAAGCTTTCTTT. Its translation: CASSYPGGYTEAFF.

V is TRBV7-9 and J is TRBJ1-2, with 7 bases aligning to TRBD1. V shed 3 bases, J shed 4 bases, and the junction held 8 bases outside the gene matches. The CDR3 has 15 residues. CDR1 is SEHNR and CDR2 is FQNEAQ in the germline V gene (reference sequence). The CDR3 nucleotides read TGTGCCAGCAGCTTCCCTTCAGGGGGTAGCTATGGCTACACCTTC. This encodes CASSFPSGGSYGYTF.

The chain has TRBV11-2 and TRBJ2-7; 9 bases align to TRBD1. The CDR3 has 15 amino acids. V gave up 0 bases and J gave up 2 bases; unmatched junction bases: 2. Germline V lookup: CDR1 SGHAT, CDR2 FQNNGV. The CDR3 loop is CASSLDTGGPYEQYF. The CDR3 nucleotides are TGTGCCAGCAGCTTAGATACAGGGGGCCCCTACGAGCAGTACTTC. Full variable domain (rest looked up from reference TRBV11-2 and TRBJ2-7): EAGVAQSPRYKIIEKRQSVAFWCNPISGHATLYWYQQILGQGPKLLIQFQNNGVVDDSQLPKDRFSAERLKGVDSTLKIQPAKLEDSAVYLCASSLDTGGPYEQYFGPGTRLTVT.

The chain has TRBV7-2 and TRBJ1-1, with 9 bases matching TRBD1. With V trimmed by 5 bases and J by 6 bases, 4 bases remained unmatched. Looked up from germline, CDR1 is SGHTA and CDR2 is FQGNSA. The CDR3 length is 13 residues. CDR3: CASSARDRAEAFF. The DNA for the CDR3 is TGTGCCAGCAGCGCCCGGGACAGGGCTGAAGCTTTCTTT.

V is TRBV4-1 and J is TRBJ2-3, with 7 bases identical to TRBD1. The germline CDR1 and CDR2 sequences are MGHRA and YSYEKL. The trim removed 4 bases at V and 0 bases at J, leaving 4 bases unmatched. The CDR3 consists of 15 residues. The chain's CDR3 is CASSLTGDSTDTQYF. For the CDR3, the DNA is TGCGCCAGCAGCCTTACAGGGGATAGCACAGATACGCAGTATTTT.

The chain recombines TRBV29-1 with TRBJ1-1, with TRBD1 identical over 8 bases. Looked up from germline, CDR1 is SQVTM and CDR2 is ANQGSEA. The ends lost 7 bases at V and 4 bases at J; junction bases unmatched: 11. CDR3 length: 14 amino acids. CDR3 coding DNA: TGCAGCGCCTCGACAGGGGCGGGCGGCACTGAAGCTTTCTTT. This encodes CSASTGAGGTEAFF.

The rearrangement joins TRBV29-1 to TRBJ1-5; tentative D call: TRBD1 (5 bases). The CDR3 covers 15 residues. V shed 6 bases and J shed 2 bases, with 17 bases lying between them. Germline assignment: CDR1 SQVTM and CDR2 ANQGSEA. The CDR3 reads CSVALGPGGNQPQHF. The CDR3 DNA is TGCAGCGTCGCCCTGGGACCGGGGGGCAATCAGCCCCAGCATTTT.

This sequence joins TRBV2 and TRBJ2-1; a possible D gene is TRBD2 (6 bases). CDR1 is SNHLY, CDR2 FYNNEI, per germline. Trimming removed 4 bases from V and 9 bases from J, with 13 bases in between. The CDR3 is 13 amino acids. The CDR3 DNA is TGTGCCAGCAGTGGCGGACTCGGGGGTGAGCAGTTCTTC. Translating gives CASSGGLGGEQFF.

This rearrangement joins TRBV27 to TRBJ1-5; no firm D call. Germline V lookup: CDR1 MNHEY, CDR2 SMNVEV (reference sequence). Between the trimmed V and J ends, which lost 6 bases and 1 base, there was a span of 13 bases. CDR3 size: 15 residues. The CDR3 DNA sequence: TGTGCCAGCAGGGGAGGGATGGGGAGCAATCAGCCCCAGCATTTT. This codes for CASRGGMGSNQPQHF.

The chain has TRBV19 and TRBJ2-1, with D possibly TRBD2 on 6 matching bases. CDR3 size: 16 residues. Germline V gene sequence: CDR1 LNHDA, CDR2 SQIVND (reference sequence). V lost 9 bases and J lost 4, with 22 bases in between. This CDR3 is CASPPWGEFIYNEQFF. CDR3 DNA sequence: TGTGCCAGCCCTCCCTGGGGGGAGTTTATTTACAATGAGCAGTTCTTC.

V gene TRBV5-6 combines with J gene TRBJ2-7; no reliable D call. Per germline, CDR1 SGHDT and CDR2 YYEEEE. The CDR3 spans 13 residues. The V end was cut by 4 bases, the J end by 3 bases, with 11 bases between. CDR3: CASSQQVGYEQYF. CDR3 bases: TGTGCCAGCAGCCAGCAGGTGGGCTACGAGCAGTACTTC.

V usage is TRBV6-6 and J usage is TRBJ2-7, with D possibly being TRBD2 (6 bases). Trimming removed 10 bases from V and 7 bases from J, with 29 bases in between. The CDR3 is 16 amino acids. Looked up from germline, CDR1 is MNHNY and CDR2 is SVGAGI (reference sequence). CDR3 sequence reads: CATADARGLSPAEQYF. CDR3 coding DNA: TGTGCCACCGCCGACGCAAGGGGACTCTCCCCCGCTGAGCAGTACTTC.